The sequence of this T cell receptor beta chain was determined in a study of memory CD8 T cells in hepatitis C reinfection. Study-level information: Reinfection meant HCV RNA positivity after two negatives ≥60 days apart.

Trimming cost V 3 bases and J 4 bases, with 19 bases left between them. In germline, CDR1 is SGHNT, CDR2 YYREEE (reference sequence). The CDR3 is made up of 16 amino acids. This clone was counted a single time. Specified time point: late/post reinfection, 12 to 24 weeks after detection. No in vitro expansion preceded TCR sequencing of the sorted cells. TCRdb keeps only in-frame clones here, not all; method: immunoSEQ multiplex PCR. Among about 50,000 clones, about 88% were seen once, and the ten largest hold 0.72%. This clonotype was obtained from a man aged 18 to 35 with hepatitis C virus infection. The sequencing input was naive CD8+ T cells sorted from blood. This chain links TRBV5-4 with TRBJ1-2; weak D call: TRBD1 (6 bases). Here the CDR3 reads CASSSIQGEGAYGYTF. CDR3 nucleotides: TGTGCCAGCAGCTCGATACAGGGTGAAGGGGCCTATGGCTACACCTTC. The entire variable domain, with the rest obtained from reference TRBV5-4 and TRBJ1-2, is as follows: ETGVTQSPTHLIKTRGQQVTLRCSSQSGHNTVSWYQQALGQGPQFIFQYYREEENGRGNFPPRFSGLQFPNYSSELNVNALELDDSALYLCASSSIQGEGAYGYTFGSGTRLTVV.